This T cell receptor (beta chain) was sequenced in a study of T cell responses to AZD1222 COVID-19 vaccine. Regarding the study as a whole: White British people made up most donors, females outnumbered males, and clonal diversity was possibly underestimated.

As regards this clone: What it recognizes is unknown.

Only in-frame clones appear in the TCRdb table, and some are missing; sequencing was by immunoSEQ multiplex PCR. In the table there are 110,000 to 150,000 clones, approximately 90% of which are singletons. V gave up 1 base and J gave up 5 bases; unmatched junction bases: 9. CDR1 and CDR2 (germline): KGHSH, LQKENI. The CDR3 length is 17 residues. Sequencing was performed on peripheral blood, taken on day 0 of AZD1222 vaccination. The chain employs TRBV18 and TRBJ2-5; 11 bases map to TRBD1. The TCR originated in an adult in good health. The CDR3 region is CASSPLFGQGAGETQYF. In nucleotides, the CDR3 is TGTGCCAGCTCACCACTCTTTGGACAGGGGGCTGGGGAGACCCAGTACTTC.